This T cell receptor beta chain was captured by sequencing in a study of blood T cell repertoires in COVID-19 (dated by TCRdb to the early 2020s). About the investigation overall: Samples from collaborators originated in the United States, Italy and Spain and spanned both the acute and convalescent phases of COVID-19. The sample metadata nearly always contained a de-identified subject ID, COVID-19 status, age in years and sex. The prospective study material was composed of cDNA or gDNA derived from T cells, B-cell-depleted T cells, or PBMCs. The repertoires were released in a freely available public database meant as a resource for research on the immune response to SARS-CoV-2. Samples came from the ongoing ImmuneRACE study (first 160 participants) plus 1,254 subjects from 6 global collaborators. The dataset comprised deeply sampled blood TCRbeta repertoires from subjects exposed to, actively infected with, or recovered from COVID-19. Where HLA class I and class II types were available, the types were taken from metadata supplied by the sample provider, not from assay-based typing.

General study outcomes and caveats: The amount of clinical and demographic metadata varied by source and participant and was provided uncurated.

CDR1 SGHDT and CDR2 YYEEEE are derived from the germline V gene. V is reduced by 0 bases and J by 0 bases, leaving a spacing of 6 bases between them. The cysteine opens and the phenylalanine closes a CDR3 of 15 amino acids. This entry keeps only the CDR3 DNA: 45 bases, framed from base 1. Enrolling through a virtual design, the prospective study's participants ranged in age from roughly 18 to 95 years and lived across approximately 25 United States geographic areas. Cohort assignment in the prospective study relied on participant-reported clinical history from a screening survey and a study questionnaire. In the prospective study, mobile phlebotomists collected whole blood, serum and a nasopharyngeal or oropharyngeal swab from each participant. Participants in the prospective study had the option to provide additional blood draws and questionnaires over a roughly 2-month period. Before DNA extraction, blood samples from the prospective study were shipped at room temperature or frozen.

Worth noting for this clone: No cognate antigen has been identified for it. No base-level quality is on record; no much larger clone is a single base apart.

TCRbeta CDR3 regions were amplified from genomic DNA by means of the immunoSEQ Assay, a bias-controlled multiplex PCR. The original methods were these. Nucleated cell counts per sample were estimated from amplification of reference gene primers within the assay. Sequence reads were collapsed and filtered to measure the absolute abundance of every unique TCRbeta CDR3 rearrangement. For each sample, productive Simpson clonality was calculated as the square root of Simpson's diversity index over productive rearrangements. Sourced from immuneACCESS, this table was stored by TCRdb with only in-frame sequences that have V and J called. A share of the clones is absent; for the studies checked, an unresolved V gene accounts for under half, and the remainder has no known explanation. That table furnishes V, J and clone size, whereas the DNA furnished D and trimming. The sample profile shows approximately 180,000 clones; 76% of them were found once. The ten largest make up 17% of the sample.

Material for sequencing was PBMCs or T cells enriched from blood (not recorded which). The rearranged segments are TRBV5-6 and TRBJ1-4, with the D gene not clear enough to name. The receptor comes from a woman in her 50s with acute COVID-19. The CDR3 has the sequence CASSLGPTTNEKLFF. The nucleotide sequence is given as TGTGCCAGCAGCTTGGGTCCAACAACTAATGAAAAACTGTTTTTT.